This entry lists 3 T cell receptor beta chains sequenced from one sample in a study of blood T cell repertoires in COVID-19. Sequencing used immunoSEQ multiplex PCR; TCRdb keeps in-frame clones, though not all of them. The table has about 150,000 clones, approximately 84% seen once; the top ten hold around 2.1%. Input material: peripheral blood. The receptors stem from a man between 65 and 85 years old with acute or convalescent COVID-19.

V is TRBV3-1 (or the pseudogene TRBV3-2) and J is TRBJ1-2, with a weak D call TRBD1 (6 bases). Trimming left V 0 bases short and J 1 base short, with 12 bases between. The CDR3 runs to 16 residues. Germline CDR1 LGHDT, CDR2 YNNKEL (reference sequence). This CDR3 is CASSQDRDTINYGYTF. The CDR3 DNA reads TGTGCCAGCAGCCAAGATCGGGACACCATTAACTATGGCTACACCTTC.

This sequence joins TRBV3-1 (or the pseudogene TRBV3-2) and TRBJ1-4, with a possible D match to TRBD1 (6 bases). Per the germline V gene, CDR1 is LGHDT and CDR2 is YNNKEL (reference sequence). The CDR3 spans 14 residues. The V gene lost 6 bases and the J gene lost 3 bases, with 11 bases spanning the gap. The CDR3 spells CASRTGTANEKLFF. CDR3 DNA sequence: TGTGCCAGCAGAACAGGGACGGCTAATGAAAAACTGTTTTTT.

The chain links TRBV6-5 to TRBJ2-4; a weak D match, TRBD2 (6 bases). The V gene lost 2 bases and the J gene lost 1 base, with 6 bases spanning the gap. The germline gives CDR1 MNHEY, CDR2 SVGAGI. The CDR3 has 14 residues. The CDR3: CASSYGGAKNIQYF. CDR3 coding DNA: TGTGCCAGCAGTTACGGGGGGGCCAAAAACATTCAGTACTTC.